These 17 T cell receptor beta chains came from one sample sequenced in a study of blood T cell repertoires in COVID-19. Clones were sequenced by immunoSEQ multiplex PCR, and TCRdb holds only the in-frame ones, with some missing. Altogether 150,000 to 200,000 clones are present, 70% to 85% being singletons, with the ten largest covering roughly 14%. The specimen sequenced was peripheral blood. Receptor source: a man between 50 and 59 years old who had recovered from COVID-19.

The gene calls are TRBV3-1 (or the pseudogene TRBV3-2) and TRBJ1-2; 8 bases are shared with TRBD1. CDR1 and CDR2 (germline): LGHDT, YNNKEL (reference sequence). V was pared by 0 bases and J by 5 bases, with 5 bases of the junction left unmatched. The CDR3 sequence is 15 residues long. For the CDR3, the DNA is TGTGCCAGCAGCCAAGACACAGGGGGATGGTATGGCTACACCTTC. Amino acids: CASSQDTGGWYGYTF.

V is TRBV5-1 and J is TRBJ2-7; the match to TRBD2 covers 9 bases. In germline, CDR1 is SGHRS, CDR2 YFSETQ. The CDR3 has 23 residues. The J segment lost 4 bases and the V segment lost 0 bases, leaving 29 bases of the junction unmatched. The DNA of the CDR3 is TGCGCCAGCAGCTTGGGGTTGAGTTTTGCGGGAGGGCCGGGACGTGCGCTAGATTACGAGCAGTACTTC. It codes for CASSLGLSFAGGPGRALDYEQYF.

The chain has TRBV15 and TRBJ2-1, with 9 bases fitting TRBD2. In germline, CDR1 is LNHNV, CDR2 YYDKDF (reference sequence). Trimming cost V 3 bases and J 5 bases; bases outside gene matches: 11. The CDR3 totals 17 residues. The CDR3 here is CATSSIQLAGYHNEQFF. DNA for the CDR3: TGTGCCACCAGCAGCATACAGCTAGCGGGATATCACAATGAGCAGTTCTTC. The entire variable domain, with the rest obtained from reference TRBV15 and TRBJ2-1, is as follows: DAMVIQNPRYQVTQFGKPVTLSCSQTLNHNVMYWYQQKSSQAPKLLFHYYDKDFNNEADTPDNFQSRRPNTSFCFLDIRSPGLGDTAMYLCATSSIQLAGYHNEQFFGPGTRLTVL.

This clone was recorded at least ten times. This chain joins TRBV25-1 and TRBJ2-7; 13 positions agree with TRBD2. The length of the CDR3 is 15 residues. V was clipped by 3 bases and J by 3 bases; unmatched bases: 2. Germline CDR1 is MGHDK and CDR2 is SYGVNS. DNA for the CDR3: TGTGCCAGCAGTGATCGGACTAGCGGGAGCTACGAGCAGTACTTC. Its protein is CASSDRTSGSYEQYF.

This rearrangement joins TRBV18 to TRBJ1-1, with 9 bases identical to TRBD1. Germline trimming cut 2 bases from V and 5 bases from J; bases unmatched to any gene: 6. This CDR3 is built from 15 residues. The germline gives CDR1 KGHSH, CDR2 LQKENI. The CDR3 nucleotides are TGTGCCAGCTCACCAGTGACAGGGGGGGGGACTGAAGCTTTCTTT. Amino acids: CASSPVTGGGTEAFF.

The V call is TRBV12-2, the J call TRBJ1-4. TRBV12-2 is a pseudogene segment. The CDR3 covers 17 residues. DNA for the CDR3: TGTGCAAGTCGCCTGGTGCCCGGGTGTCTCTCTAATGAAAAACTGTTTTTT. Translation: CASRLVPGCLSNEKLFF.

This clone was detected a few times. The V gene is TRBV7-9, the J gene TRBJ2-7; 7 nucleotides match TRBD1. The germline V gene has CDR1 SEHNR and CDR2 FQNEAQ (reference sequence). V gave up 0 bases and J gave up 0 bases; unmatched junction bases: 5. The CDR3 has 16 amino acids. CDR3 nucleotide sequence: TGTGCCAGCAGCTTAGCGGGACAGACCCTCTCCTACGAGCAGTACTTC. Residues: CASSLAGQTLSYEQYF.

The chain recombines TRBV6-2 or TRBV6-3 with TRBJ2-5; 13 bases agree with TRBD2. V lost 3 bases and J lost 5; bases outside the gene matches: 6. Looked up from germline, CDR1 is MNHEY and CDR2 is SVGEGT. There are 16 residues in the CDR3. CDR3 sequence reads: CASSYGLAGDLETQYF. The CDR3 nucleotides read TGTGCCAGCAGTTATGGACTAGCGGGAGACTTGGAGACCCAGTACTTC.

The chain recombines TRBV21-1 with TRBJ2-6; the table's TRBD1 call for D was not verified on the DNA. TRBV21-1 is a documented pseudogene. The CDR3 runs 17 residues. As DNA, the CDR3 is TGTGCCAGCGGGGACAGGGGCAAATACTCTGGGGCCAACGTCCTGACTTTC. It translates to CASGDRGKYSGANVLTF.

This chain links TRBV6-5 with TRBJ2-7; 9 bases line up with TRBD2. Germline V lookup: CDR1 MNHEY, CDR2 SVGAGI. Losses at the gene ends were 6 bases for V and 3 bases for J; bases not matched to a gene: 9. The CDR3 has 15 amino acids. The CDR3 nucleotides read TGTGCCAGCAGCGTAATAGCGGGAGAGTTCTACGAGCAGTACTTC. Its translation is CASSVIAGEFYEQYF.

As DNA, the CDR3 is TGTGCCAGCAGTCACCGGACAGGGGAGACCGGGGAGCTGTTTTTT. As protein: CASSHRTGETGELFF. The chain carries TRBV6-6 and TRBJ2-2, with 9 nucleotides matching TRBD1. The CDR3 spans 15 residues. In germline, CDR1 is MNHNY, CDR2 SVGAGI (reference sequence). The trim removed 5 bases at V and 5 bases at J, leaving 6 bases unmatched.

The chain is built from TRBV19 and TRBJ2-4, with 8 bases matching TRBD1. The ends lost 5 bases at V and 14 bases at J; junction bases unmatched: 20. The CDR3 is made up of 16 amino acids. Germline V CDR1 and CDR2: LNHDA, SQIVND (reference sequence). The DNA of the CDR3 is TGTGCCAGTAGTGCTGGGACAGGCCCTCCTCGAGGGGTTGAGTACTTC. This sequence encodes CASSAGTGPPRGVEYF.

This clone was picked up a small number of times. The rearrangement links TRBV29-1 to TRBJ2-7, with D perhaps matching TRBD2 (5 bases). CDR3 length: 13 residues. The germline CDR1 and CDR2 sequences are SQVTM and ANQGSEA. The V end lost 3 bases, the J end lost 0 bases, and 9 bases lay between the germline ends. In DNA form, the CDR3 reads TGCAGCGTTGAGTCTAGCTTCTCCTACGAGCAGTACTTC. It translates to CSVESSFSYEQYF.

The V gene is TRBV27, the J gene TRBJ1-2; no reliable D call. Trimming took off 6 bases at V and 6 bases at J, with 14 bases between the two ends. This CDR3 has 13 residues. Germline lookup yields CDR1 MNHEY and CDR2 SMNVEV (reference sequence). The CDR3 region has the DNA TGTGCCAGCAGCGAGGGTGCTAGCGATGGCTACACCTTC. Translation: CASSEGASDGYTF.

The chain combines TRBV9 with TRBJ2-1; 8 bases map to TRBD1. CDR1 SGDLS and CDR2 YYNGEE come from the germline V gene. Unmatched junction bases numbered 7, after V lost 2 bases and J lost 3 bases. This CDR3 spans 16 amino acids. Here the CDR3 reads CASSVRTGTGYNEQFF. Written as DNA, the CDR3 is TGTGCCAGCAGCGTCAGAACCGGGACAGGCTACAATGAGCAGTTCTTC.

The V call is TRBV19, the J call TRBJ2-7; no reliable D call. The CDR3 length is 14 residues. With 3 bases removed from V and 6 bases from J, the gap between germline ends came to 15 bases. Germline CDR1 and CDR2: LNHDA and SQIVND (reference sequence). The CDR3 sequence: CASSISGRYTEQYF. CDR3 coding DNA: TGTGCCAGTAGTATTTCGGGTAGATACACCGAGCAGTACTTC.

The rearrangement joins TRBV19 to TRBJ2-5, with 7 positions matching TRBD1. Trimming at V came to 4 bases and at J to 7 bases, leaving 15 bases not matched to a gene. In germline, CDR1 is LNHDA, CDR2 SQIVND (reference sequence). The CDR3 consists of 16 residues. In DNA, the CDR3 is TGTGCCAGTAGTAATGGGGGCCAGTGGCGGACAGGGACCCAGTACTTC. Protein sequence: CASSNGGQWRTGTQYF.